This TCR beta chain emerged from a study of blood T cell repertoires in COVID-19. The CDR3 extends over 18 amino acids. CDR1 is SGHRS and CDR2 is YFSETQ in the germline V gene. V shed 4 bases and J 2 bases; nucleotides not matched to a gene: 13. Clones were sequenced by immunoSEQ multiplex PCR, and TCRdb holds only the in-frame ones, with some missing. The data show tens of thousands of clones, with 90% seen just once and over 1.2% held by the top ten. The specimen was peripheral blood. The clonotype comes from a man aged 50-59 years with acute or convalescent COVID-19. This chain joins TRBV5-1 and TRBJ2-5; 11 bases agree with TRBD1. The CDR3 coding sequence is TGCGCCAGCAGCCGCAGAAATGGGACAGGGGGTTGGCAAGAGACCCAGTACTTC. It codes for CASSRRNGTGGWQETQYF.